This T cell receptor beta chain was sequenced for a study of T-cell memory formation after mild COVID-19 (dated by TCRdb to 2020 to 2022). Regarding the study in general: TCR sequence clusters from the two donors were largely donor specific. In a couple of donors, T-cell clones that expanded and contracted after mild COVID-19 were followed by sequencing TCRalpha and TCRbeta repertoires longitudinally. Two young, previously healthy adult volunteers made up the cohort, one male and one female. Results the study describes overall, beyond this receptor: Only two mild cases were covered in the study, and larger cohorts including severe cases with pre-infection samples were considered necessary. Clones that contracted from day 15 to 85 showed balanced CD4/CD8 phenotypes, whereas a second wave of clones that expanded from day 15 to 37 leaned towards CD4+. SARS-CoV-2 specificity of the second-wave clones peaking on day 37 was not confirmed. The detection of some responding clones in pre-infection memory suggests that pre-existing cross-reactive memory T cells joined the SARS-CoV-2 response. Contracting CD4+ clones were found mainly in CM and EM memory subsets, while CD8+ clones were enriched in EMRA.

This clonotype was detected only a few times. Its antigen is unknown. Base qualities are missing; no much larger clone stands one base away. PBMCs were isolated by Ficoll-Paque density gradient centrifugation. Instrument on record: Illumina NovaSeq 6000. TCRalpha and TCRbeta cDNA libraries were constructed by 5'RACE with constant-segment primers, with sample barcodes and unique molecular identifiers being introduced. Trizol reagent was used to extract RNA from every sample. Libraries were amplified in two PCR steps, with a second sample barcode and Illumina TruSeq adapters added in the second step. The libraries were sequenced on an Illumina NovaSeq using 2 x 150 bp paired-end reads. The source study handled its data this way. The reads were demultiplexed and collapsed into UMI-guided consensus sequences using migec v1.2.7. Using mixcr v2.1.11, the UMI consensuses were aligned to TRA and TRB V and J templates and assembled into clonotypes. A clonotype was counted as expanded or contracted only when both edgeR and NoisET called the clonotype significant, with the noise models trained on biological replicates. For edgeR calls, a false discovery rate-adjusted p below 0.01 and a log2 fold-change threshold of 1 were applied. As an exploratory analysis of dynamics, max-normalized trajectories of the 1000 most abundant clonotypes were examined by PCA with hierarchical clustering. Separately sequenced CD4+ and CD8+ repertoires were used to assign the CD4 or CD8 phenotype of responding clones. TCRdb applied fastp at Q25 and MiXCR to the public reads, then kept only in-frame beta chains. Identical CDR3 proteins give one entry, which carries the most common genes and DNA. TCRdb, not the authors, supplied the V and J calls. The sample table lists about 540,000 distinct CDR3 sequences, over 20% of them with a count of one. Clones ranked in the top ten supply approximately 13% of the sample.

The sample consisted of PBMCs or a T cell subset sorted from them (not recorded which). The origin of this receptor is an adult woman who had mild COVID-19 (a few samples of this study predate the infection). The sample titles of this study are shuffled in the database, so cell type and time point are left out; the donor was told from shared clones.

CDR3 reads: CSAQYEETQYF. The DNA sequence is as follows: TGCAGTGCTCAGTACGAAGAGACCCAGTACTTC. The chain links TRBV20-1 with TRBJ2-5, with an unclear D gene assignment. The V and J ends are trimmed by 5 bases and 3 bases, leaving 7 bases between them. CDR1 DFQATT and CDR2 SNEGSKA are derived from the germline V gene (reference sequence). Reading from cysteine to phenylalanine, the CDR3 counts 11 amino acids. The only DNA kept is the CDR3, 33 bases in frame from the first base.